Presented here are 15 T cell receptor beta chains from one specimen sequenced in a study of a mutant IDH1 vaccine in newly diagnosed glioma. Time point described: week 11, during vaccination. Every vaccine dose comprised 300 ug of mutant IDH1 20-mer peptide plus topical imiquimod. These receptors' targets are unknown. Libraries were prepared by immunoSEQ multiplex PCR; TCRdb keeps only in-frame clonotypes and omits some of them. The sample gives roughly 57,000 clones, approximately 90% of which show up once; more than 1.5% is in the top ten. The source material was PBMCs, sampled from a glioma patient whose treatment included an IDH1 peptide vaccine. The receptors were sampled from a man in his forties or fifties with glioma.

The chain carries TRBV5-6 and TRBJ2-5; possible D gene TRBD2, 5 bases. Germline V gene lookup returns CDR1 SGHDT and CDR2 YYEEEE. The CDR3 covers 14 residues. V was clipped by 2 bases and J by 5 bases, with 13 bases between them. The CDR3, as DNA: TGTGCCAGCAGCTTAGAACTGCAGCGGGAGACCCAGTACTTC. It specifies CASSLELQRETQYF.

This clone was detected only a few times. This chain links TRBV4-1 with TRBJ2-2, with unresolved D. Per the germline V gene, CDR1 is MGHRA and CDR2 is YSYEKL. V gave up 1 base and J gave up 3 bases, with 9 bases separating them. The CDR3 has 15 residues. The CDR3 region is CASSQAKVYTGELFF. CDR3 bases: TGCGCCAGCAGCCAAGCAAAGGTGTACACCGGGGAGCTGTTTTTT.

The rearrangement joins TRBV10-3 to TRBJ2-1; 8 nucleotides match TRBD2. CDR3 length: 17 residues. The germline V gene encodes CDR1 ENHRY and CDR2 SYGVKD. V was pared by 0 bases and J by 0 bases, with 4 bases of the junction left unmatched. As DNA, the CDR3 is TGTGCCATCAGTGAGTCATGGAGCGGGAGCTCCTACAATGAGCAGTTCTTC. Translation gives CAISESWSGSSYNEQFF.

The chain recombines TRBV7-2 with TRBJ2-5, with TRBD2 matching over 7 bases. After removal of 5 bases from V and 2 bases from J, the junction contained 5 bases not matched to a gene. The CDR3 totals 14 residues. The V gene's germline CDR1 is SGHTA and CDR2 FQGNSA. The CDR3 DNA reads TGTGCCAGCAGCGTGAGCGGGGTACAAGAGACCCAGTACTTC. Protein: CASSVSGVQETQYF.

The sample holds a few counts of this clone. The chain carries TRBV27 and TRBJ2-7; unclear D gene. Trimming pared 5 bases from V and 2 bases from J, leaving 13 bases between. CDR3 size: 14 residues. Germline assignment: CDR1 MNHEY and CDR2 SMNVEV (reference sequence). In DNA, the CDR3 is TGTGCCAGCAGTATCCTAAGTACCCCCTACGAGCAGTACTTC. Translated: CASSILSTPYEQYF.

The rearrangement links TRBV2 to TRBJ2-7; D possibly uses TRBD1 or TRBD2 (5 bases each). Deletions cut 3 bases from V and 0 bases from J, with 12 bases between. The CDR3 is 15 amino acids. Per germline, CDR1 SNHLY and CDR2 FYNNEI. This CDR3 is CASSDGDRHSYEQYF. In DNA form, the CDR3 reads TGTGCCAGCAGTGACGGGGACCGTCACTCCTACGAGCAGTACTTC.

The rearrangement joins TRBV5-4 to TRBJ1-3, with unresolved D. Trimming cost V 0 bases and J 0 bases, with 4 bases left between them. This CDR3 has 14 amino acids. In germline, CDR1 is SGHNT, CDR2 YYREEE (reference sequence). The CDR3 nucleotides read TGTGCCAGCAGCTTGGACAGCTCTGGAAACACCATATATTTT. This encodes CASSLDSSGNTIYF.

CDR3 sequence (DNA): TGCGCCAGCAGTGACTCACAAGAGACCCAGTACTTC. This encodes CASSDSQETQYF. The V gene is TRBV10-2, the J gene TRBJ2-5; D remains unclear. CDR1 and CDR2 from the germline V gene are WSHSY and SAAADI. The V and J ends lost 3 bases and 2 bases respectively, with 4 bases between them. This CDR3 is 12 amino acids long.

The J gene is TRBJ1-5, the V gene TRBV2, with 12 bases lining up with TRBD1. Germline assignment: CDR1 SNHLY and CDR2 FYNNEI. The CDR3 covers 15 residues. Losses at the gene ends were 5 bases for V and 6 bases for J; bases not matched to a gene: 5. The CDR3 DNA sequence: TGTGCCAGCAGTTGGGGACAGGGGGCTATTCAGCCCCAGCATTTT. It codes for CASSWGQGAIQPQHF. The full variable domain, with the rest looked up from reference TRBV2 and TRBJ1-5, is EPEVTQTPSHQVTQMGQEVILRCVPISNHLYFYWYRQILGQKVEFLVSFYNNEISEKSEIFDDQFSVERPDGSNFTLKIRSTKLEDSAMYFCASSWGQGAIQPQHFGDGTRLSIL.

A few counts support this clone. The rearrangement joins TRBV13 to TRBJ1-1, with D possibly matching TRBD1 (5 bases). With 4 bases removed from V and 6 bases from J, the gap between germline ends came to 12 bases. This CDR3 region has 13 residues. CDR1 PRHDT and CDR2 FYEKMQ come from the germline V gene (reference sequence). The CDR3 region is CASSSGPFSEAFF. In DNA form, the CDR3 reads TGTGCCAGCAGCTCGGGACCCTTCTCTGAAGCTTTCTTT.

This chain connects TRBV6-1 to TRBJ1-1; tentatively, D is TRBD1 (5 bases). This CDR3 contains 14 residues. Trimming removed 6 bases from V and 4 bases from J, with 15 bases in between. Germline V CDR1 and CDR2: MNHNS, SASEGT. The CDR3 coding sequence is TGTGCCAGCAGCCAGGGAGGAAGCGGCACTGAAGCTTTCTTT. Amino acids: CASSQGGSGTEAFF.

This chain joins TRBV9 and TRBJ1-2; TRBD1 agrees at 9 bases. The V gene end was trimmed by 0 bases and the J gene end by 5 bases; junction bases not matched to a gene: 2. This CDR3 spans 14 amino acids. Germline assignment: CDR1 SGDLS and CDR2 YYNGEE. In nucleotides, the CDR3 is TGTGCCAGCAGCGTAGGGACAGGGGAGTATGGCTACACCTTC. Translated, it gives CASSVGTGEYGYTF.

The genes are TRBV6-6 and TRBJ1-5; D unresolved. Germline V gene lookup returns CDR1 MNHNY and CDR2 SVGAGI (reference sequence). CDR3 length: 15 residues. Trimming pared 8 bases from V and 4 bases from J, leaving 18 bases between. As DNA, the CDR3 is TGTGCCAGCCGATTTACGGACCAGCTTAATCAGCCCCAGCATTTT. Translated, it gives CASRFTDQLNQPQHF.

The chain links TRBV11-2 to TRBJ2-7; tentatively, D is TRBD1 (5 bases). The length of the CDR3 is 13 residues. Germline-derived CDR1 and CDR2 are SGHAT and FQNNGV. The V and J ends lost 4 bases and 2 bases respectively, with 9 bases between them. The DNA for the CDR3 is TGTGCCAGCAGCTCGACAGAAGCCTACGAGCAGTACTTC. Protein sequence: CASSSTEAYEQYF.

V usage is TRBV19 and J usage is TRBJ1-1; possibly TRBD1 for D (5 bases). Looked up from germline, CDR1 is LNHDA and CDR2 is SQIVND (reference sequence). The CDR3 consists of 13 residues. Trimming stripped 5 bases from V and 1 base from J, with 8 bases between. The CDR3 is CASSPGPNTEAFF. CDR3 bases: TGTGCCAGTAGTCCGGGGCCGAACACTGAAGCTTTCTTT.